This T cell receptor beta chain originates from a study of neoadjuvant anti-PD-1 for oral cavity cancer. Time point indicated: after neoadjuvant nivolumab, at surgical resection. Patients had newly diagnosed, untreated stage II-IVA oral cavity squamous cell carcinoma. This clone ranks as medium-sized. The V segment lost 3 bases and the J segment 11 bases; nucleotides outside the gene matches: 7. Germline V gene lookup returns CDR1 MGHDK and CDR2 SYGVNS. The CDR3 is 14 residues long. The protocol was immunoSEQ multiplex PCR, while the TCRdb copy is restricted to in-frame clones and leaves out a portion. Counted here are about 42,000 clones, 65% to 80% occurring once; the ten biggest clones make up more than 4%.

The V and J genes are TRBV25-1 and TRBJ2-1; the match to TRBD2 covers 10 bases. The source of this sequence is a person aged 40-85 years with oral cavity squamous cell carcinoma. The material was PBMCs, obtained after nivolumab (anti-PD-1) treatment. The CDR3 bases are TGTGCCAGCAGTGACGCCGGGACTAGCGTAAAGCAGTTCTTC. Translation gives CASSDAGTSVKQFF.